A selection of T cell receptor beta chains follows, all from one sample in a study of OX40 agonist ivuxolimab in advanced cancers. The assay was immunoSEQ multiplex PCR, and TCRdb's table has in-frame clones only and misses some. The repertoire has 65,000 to 80,000 clones, under 85% of them found once; the top ten carry roughly 0.5%. The sample was CD4+ or CD8+ T cells sorted from blood, taken in a trial of the OX40 agonist ivuxolimab. Source of these receptors: an adult with an advanced solid tumor such as melanoma, head and neck, liver or kidney cancer. Each CDR3 is given with its conserved first and last residue. D genes are given only for firm matches. Not every row has a clone size; where given, it reads once, few, many or a size class.

abundance: few; d_gene: -; v_gene: TRBV7-3; j_gene: TRBJ1-1; CDR3nt: TGTGCCAGCAGCTTAAAGGGAGGGGCACTTTCTAACACTGAAGCTTTCTTT; CDR3aa: CASSLKGGALSNTEAFF
abundance: -; d_gene: -; v_gene: TRBV11-2; j_gene: TRBJ2-1; CDR3nt: TGTGCCAGCAGCTTAGATTTGGGGACTGGGGGGTTCTTC; CDR3aa: CASSLDLGTGGFF
abundance: -; d_gene: TRBD1; v_gene: TRBV10-3; j_gene: TRBJ1-2; CDR3nt: TGTGCCATCAGAGGACAGGCTTTCTCCTATGGCTACACCTTC; CDR3aa: CAIRGQAFSYGYTF
abundance: -; d_gene: -; v_gene: TRBV1; j_gene: TRBJ2-2; CDR3nt: TGCACCAGCAGCCAACCGGGACAGAGTACCGGGGAGCTGTTTTTT; CDR3aa: CTSSQPGQSTGELFF
abundance: -; d_gene: TRBD1; v_gene: TRBV30; j_gene: TRBJ1-6; CDR3nt: TGTGCCTGGAGTCCGCGGACAGGGAGGAATTCACCCCTCCACTTT; CDR3aa: CAWSPRTGRNSPLHF
abundance: -; d_gene: TRBD2; v_gene: TRBV7-3; j_gene: TRBJ2-1; CDR3nt: TGTGCCAGCAGCTTAGGATCGGGAGGAAATGAGCAGTTCTTC; CDR3aa: CASSLGSGGNEQFF
abundance: -; d_gene: TRBD1; v_gene: TRBV2; j_gene: TRBJ2-2; CDR3nt: TGTGCCAGCAGTTGGACAGGGAGCACCGGGGAGCTGTTTTTT; CDR3aa: CASSWTGSTGELFF
abundance: -; d_gene: TRBD1; v_gene: TRBV30; j_gene: TRBJ1-5; CDR3nt: TGTGCCTGGACCGGGACAGGGGGCCGTCAGCCCCAGCATTTT; CDR3aa: CAWTGTGGRQPQHF
abundance: -; d_gene: -; v_gene: TRBV6-6; j_gene: TRBJ2-3; CDR3nt: TGTGCCAGCAGTTACAAGAGGGGGGTCAGCACAGATACGCAGTATTTT; CDR3aa: CASSYKRGVSTDTQYF
abundance: -; d_gene: TRBD2; v_gene: TRBV7-2; j_gene: TRBJ2-7; CDR3nt: TGTGCCAGCAGATTTACTAGCGGGAGTGCATACGAGCAGTACTTC; CDR3aa: CASRFTSGSAYEQYF
abundance: few; d_gene: TRBD1; v_gene: TRBV19; j_gene: TRBJ1-5; CDR3nt: TGTGCCAGTAGTATCTTACGACAGGGGAGCAATCAGCCCCAGCATTTT; CDR3aa: CASSILRQGSNQPQHF
abundance: -; d_gene: -; v_gene: TRBV7-2; j_gene: TRBJ1-3; CDR3nt: TGTGCCAGCGCTGGGGGAGGCGGAAACACCATATATTTT; CDR3aa: CASAGGGGNTIYF
abundance: -; d_gene: -; v_gene: TRBV23-1; j_gene: TRBJ2-7; CDR3nt: TGCGCCAGCAGTCAATGGAAAAGGGCCTCCTACGAGCAGTACTTC; CDR3aa: CASSQWKRASYEQYF
abundance: -; d_gene: -; v_gene: TRBV27; j_gene: TRBJ2-7; CDR3nt: TGTGCCAGCAGAATTATCAGGGGCAGTAGGTACGAGCAGTACTTC; CDR3aa: CASRIIRGSRYEQYF
abundance: -; d_gene: TRBD2; v_gene: TRBV7-8; j_gene: TRBJ2-7; CDR3nt: TGTGCCAGCAGCCCACTAGCGGGAGTGAGCCACGAGCAGTACTTC; CDR3aa: CASSPLAGVSHEQYF
abundance: once; d_gene: TRBD1; v_gene: TRBV4-1; j_gene: TRBJ2-7; CDR3nt: TGCGCCAGCAGCCCGGACAGGGGAGGCTACGAGCAGTACTTC; CDR3aa: CASSPDRGGYEQYF
abundance: -; d_gene: TRBD2; v_gene: TRBV7-2; j_gene: TRBJ2-7; CDR3nt: TGTGCCAGCAGCTTTCGGCTAGCGGGAGAGGGCACCTACGAGCAGTACTTC; CDR3aa: CASSFRLAGEGTYEQYF
abundance: -; d_gene: -; v_gene: TRBV7-9; j_gene: TRBJ1-1; CDR3nt: TGTGCCAGCACCACAGGCATGGGGACTGAAGCTTTCTTT; CDR3aa: CASTTGMGTEAFF
abundance: -; d_gene: -; v_gene: TRBV27; j_gene: TRBJ2-7; CDR3nt: TGTGCCAGCGGACCCTACGTGAAGGGACCCTCCTACGAGCAGTACTTC; CDR3aa: CASGPYVKGPSYEQYF
abundance: -; d_gene: -; v_gene: TRBV5-6; j_gene: TRBJ1-4; CDR3nt: TGTGCCAGCAGCTTGGGGTGGGCAACTAATGAAAAACTGTTTTTT; CDR3aa: CASSLGWATNEKLFF
abundance: -; d_gene: -; v_gene: TRBV5-1; j_gene: TRBJ2-7; CDR3nt: TGCGCCAGCAGCCCGGATCAGAACTCCTACGAGCAGTACTTC; CDR3aa: CASSPDQNSYEQYF
abundance: -; d_gene: -; v_gene: TRBV4-1; j_gene: TRBJ1-6; CDR3nt: TGCGCCAGCAGCCACGGTTTTAGGGGTCCTCGTTCACCCCTCCACTTT; CDR3aa: CASSHGFRGPRSPLHF
abundance: -; d_gene: -; v_gene: TRBV2; j_gene: TRBJ1-2; CDR3nt: TGTGCCAGCATAGGAGAAGGGGCGCGGAAGTCTGGCTACACCTTC; CDR3aa: CASIGEGARKSGYTF
abundance: -; d_gene: -; v_gene: TRBV6-6; j_gene: TRBJ2-7; CDR3nt: TGTGCCAGCCAGAGTGTCAGGGGAACTTACGAGCAGTACTTC; CDR3aa: CASQSVRGTYEQYF
abundance: -; d_gene: -; v_gene: TRBV6-1; j_gene: TRBJ1-2; CDR3nt: TGTGCCAGCAGTGCACAGAGGTATGGCTACACCTTC; CDR3aa: CASSAQRYGYTF
abundance: -; d_gene: TRBD2; v_gene: TRBV15; j_gene: TRBJ2-1; CDR3nt: TGTGCCACCAGCCCTCCGGGACTAGCGGGAGGACGGGAGCAGTTCTTC; CDR3aa: CATSPPGLAGGREQFF
abundance: -; d_gene: -; v_gene: TRBV6-5; j_gene: TRBJ2-7; CDR3nt: TGTGCCAGCAGTTACGGTGCGGGACCGGGCGAGCAGTACTTC; CDR3aa: CASSYGAGPGEQYF
abundance: -; d_gene: -; v_gene: TRBV19; j_gene: TRBJ2-6; CDR3nt: TGTTTGCAGGGCCTAAGCTCTGGGGCCAACGTCCTGACTTTC; CDR3aa: CLQGLSSGANVLTF